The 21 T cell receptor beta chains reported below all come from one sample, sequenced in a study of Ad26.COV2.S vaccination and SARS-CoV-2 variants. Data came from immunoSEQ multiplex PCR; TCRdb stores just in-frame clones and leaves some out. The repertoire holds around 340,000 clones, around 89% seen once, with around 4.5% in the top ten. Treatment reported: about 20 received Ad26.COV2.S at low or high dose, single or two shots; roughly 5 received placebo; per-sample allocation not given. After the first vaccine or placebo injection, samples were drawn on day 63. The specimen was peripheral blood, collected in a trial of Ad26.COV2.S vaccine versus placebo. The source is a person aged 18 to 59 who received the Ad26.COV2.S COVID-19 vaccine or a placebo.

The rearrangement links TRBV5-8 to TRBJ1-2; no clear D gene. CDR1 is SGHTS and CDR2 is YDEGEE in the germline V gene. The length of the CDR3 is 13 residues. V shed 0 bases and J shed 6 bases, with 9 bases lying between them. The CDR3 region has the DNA TGTGCCAGCAGCTTGGATGTCGGGCATGGCTACACCTTC. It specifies CASSLDVGHGYTF.

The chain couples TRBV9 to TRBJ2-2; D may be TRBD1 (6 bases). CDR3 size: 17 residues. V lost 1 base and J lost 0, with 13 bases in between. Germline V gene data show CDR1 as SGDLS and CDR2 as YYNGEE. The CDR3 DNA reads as TGTGCCAGCAGCGTAAGTCCCACAGGGACGAACACCGGGGAGCTGTTTTTT. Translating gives CASSVSPTGTNTGELFF.

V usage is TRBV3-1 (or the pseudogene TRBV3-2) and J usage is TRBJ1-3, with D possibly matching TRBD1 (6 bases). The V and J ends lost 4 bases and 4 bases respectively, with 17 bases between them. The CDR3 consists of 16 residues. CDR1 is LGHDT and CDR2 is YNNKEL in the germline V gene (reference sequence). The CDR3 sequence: CASSLRGGPLGNTIYF. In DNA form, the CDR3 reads TGTGCCAGCAGCCTAAGAGGGGGACCCCTCGGAAACACCATATATTTT.

The CDR3 region is CASRSKGCEQYF. The CDR3 DNA follows: TGTGCAAGTCGCTCCAAGGGCTGCGAGCAGTACTTC. The chain employs TRBV12-2 and TRBJ2-7. TRBV12-2 is a documented pseudogene. This CDR3 has 12 amino acids.

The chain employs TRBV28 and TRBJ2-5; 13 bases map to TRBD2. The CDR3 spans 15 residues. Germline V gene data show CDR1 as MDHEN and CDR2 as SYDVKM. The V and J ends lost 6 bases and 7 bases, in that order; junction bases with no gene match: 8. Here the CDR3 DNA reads TGTGCCAGCAGCCGTGGACTAGCGGGAGTTGGGACCCAGTACTTC. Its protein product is CASSRGLAGVGTQYF.

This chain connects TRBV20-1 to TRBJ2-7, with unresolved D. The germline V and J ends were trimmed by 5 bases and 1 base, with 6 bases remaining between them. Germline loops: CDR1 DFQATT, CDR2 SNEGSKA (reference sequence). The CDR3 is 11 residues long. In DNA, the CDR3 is TGCAGTGCTTGGGTTTCCTACGAGCAGTACTTC. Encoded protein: CSAWVSYEQYF.

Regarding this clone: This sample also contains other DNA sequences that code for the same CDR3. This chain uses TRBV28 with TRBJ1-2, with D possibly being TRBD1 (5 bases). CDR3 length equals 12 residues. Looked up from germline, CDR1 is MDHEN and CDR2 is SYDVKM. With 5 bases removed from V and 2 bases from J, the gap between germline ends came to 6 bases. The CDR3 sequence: CASSPGNYGYTF. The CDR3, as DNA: TGTGCCAGCAGTCCAGGGAACTATGGCTACACCTTC.

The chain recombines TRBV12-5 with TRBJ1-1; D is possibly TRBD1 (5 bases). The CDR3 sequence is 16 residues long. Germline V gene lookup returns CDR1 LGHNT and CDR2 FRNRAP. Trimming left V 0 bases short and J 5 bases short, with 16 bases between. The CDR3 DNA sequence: TGTGCTAGTGGTTTGGTACCAGGGTCAGGAGAAACTGAAGCTTTCTTT. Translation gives CASGLVPGSGETEAFF.

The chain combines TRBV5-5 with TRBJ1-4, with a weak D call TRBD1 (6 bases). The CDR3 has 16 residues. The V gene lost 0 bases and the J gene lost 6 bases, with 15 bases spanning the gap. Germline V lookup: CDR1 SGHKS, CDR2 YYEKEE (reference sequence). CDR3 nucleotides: TGTGCCAGCAGCTTGGTTCCGGACAGTCTTTATGAAAAACTGTTTTTT. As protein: CASSLVPDSLYEKLFF.

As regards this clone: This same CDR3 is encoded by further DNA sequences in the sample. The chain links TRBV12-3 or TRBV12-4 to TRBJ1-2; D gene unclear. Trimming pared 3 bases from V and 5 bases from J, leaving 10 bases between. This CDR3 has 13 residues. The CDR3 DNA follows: TGTGCCAGCAGTTTGACGGGAGTGTATGGCTACACCTTC. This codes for CASSLTGVYGYTF.

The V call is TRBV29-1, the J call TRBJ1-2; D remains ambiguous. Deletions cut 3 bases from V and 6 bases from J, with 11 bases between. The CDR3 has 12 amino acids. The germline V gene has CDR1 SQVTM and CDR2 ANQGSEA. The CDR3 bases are TGCAGCGTTGAGGAGAAGTCCAATGGCTACACCTTC. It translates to CSVEEKSNGYTF.

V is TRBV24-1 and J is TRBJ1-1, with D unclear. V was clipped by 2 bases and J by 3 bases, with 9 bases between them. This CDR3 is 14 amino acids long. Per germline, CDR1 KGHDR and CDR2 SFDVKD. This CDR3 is CATSDSGRDTEAFF. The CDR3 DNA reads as TGTGCCACCAGTGATTCCGGACGGGACACTGAAGCTTTCTTT.

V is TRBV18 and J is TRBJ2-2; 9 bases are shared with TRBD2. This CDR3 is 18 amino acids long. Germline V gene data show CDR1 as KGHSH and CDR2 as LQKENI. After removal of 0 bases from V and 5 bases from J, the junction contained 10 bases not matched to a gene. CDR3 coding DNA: TGTGCCAGCTCACCACCGGGACTAGCCGCCTCCGGAACCGGGGAGCTGTTTTTT. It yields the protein CASSPPGLAASGTGELFF.

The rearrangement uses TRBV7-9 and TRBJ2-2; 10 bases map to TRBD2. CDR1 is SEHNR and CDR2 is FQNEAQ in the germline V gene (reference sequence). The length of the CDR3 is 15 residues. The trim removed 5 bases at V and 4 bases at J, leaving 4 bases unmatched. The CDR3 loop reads CASSVIAGGTGELFF. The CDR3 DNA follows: TGTGCCAGCAGCGTAATAGCGGGAGGCACCGGGGAGCTGTTTTTT.

CDR3 loop: CASSITTGGYGYTF. For the CDR3, the DNA is TGTGCCAGCAGCATAACCACAGGGGGATATGGCTACACCTTC. This chain links TRBV7-8 with TRBJ1-2; 8 positions agree with TRBD1. Germline assignment: CDR1 SGHVS and CDR2 FQNEAQ. The CDR3 runs 14 residues. V was clipped by 5 bases and J by 5 bases; unmatched bases: 7. Full variable domain (rest looked up from reference TRBV7-8 and TRBJ1-2): GAGVSQSPRYKVAKRGQDVALRCDPISGHVSLFWYQQALGQGPEFLTYFQNEAQLDKSGLPSDRFFAERPEGSVSTLKIQRTQQEDSAVYLCASSITTGGYGYTFGSGTRLTVV.

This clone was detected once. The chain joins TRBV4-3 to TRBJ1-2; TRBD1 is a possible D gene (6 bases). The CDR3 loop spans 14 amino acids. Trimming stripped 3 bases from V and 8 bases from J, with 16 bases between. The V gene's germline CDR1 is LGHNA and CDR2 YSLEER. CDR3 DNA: TGCGCCAGCAGCCAGGCGTCAGGGGTTTCGGGCTACACCTTC. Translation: CASSQASGVSGYTF.

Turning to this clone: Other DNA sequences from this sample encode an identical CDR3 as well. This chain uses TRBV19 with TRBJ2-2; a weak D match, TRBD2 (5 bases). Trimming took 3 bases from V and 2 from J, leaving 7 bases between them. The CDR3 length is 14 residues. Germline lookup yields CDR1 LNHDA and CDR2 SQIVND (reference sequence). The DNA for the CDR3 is TGTGCCAGTAGTATCGGAGGAAACACCGGGGAGCTGTTTTTT. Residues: CASSIGGNTGELFF.

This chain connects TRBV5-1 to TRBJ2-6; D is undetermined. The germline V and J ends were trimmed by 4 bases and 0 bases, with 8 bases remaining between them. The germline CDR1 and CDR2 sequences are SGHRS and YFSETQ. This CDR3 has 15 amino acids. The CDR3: CASSPPNSGANVLTF. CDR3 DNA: TGCGCCAGCAGCCCGCCGAACTCTGGGGCCAACGTCCTGACTTTC.

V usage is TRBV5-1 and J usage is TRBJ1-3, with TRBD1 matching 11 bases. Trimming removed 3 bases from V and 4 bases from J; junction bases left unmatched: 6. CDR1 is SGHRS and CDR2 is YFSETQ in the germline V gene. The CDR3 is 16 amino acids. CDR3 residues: CASSSQDRGPGNTIYF. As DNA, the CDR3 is TGCGCCAGCAGCTCTCAGGACAGGGGGCCAGGAAACACCATATATTTT.

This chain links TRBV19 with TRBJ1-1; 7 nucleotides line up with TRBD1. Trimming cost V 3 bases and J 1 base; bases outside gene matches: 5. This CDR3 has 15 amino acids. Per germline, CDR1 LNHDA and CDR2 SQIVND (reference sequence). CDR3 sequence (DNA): TGTGCCAGTAGTATCGAGGGGACAGCGAACACTGAAGCTTTCTTT. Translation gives CASSIEGTANTEAFF.

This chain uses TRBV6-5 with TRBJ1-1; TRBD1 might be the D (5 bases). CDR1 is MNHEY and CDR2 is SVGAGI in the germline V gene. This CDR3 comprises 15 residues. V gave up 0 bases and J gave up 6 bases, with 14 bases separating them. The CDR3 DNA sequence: TGTGCCAGCAGTTACTCAAATGGGGCTAGGCCTGAAGCTTTCTTT. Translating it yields CASSYSNGARPEAFF.